This T cell receptor (beta chain) was sequenced in a study of blood T cell repertoires in COVID-19. Overall study: Donors in the United States, Italy and Spain gave samples during acute or convalescent COVID-19. T cells, B-cell-depleted T cells, or PBMCs supplied cDNA or gDNA.

V gave up 8 bases and J gave up 4 bases, with 17 bases separating them. This CDR3 is built from 14 residues. Per germline, CDR1 MGHDK and CDR2 SYGVNS. The authors' processing: The authors estimated nucleated cell counts from reference gene primer amplification. Assay: immunoSEQ multiplex PCR; the TCRdb copy retains only in-frame clones and omits some. For V, J and clone size, that table is used; D and trimming come from the DNA. The sample yields 120,000 to 150,000 clones, 70% to 85% seen once. Sample: peripheral blood. The receptor comes from a woman between 50 and 59 years old in a cohort sampled during active or convalescent COVID-19. This sequence joins TRBV25-1 and TRBJ2-5, with a tentative D call TRBD1 (5 bases). CDR3 in amino acids: CASGPSSGIETQYF. DNA for the CDR3: TGTGCCAGCGGGCCCTCTTCAGGGATAGAGACCCAGTACTTC.